This T cell receptor beta chain was captured in a study of Ad26.COV2.S vaccination and SARS-CoV-2 variants (dated by TCRdb to the early 2020s). In the study overall: Vaccine-arm donors came from COV1001, a multicentre, randomized, double-blind, placebo-controlled phase I-IIa trial of Ad26.COV2.S in healthy adults. TCRbeta repertoire sequencing was used to assess the specificity and breadth of SARS-CoV-2-reactive T cell receptors after Ad26.COV2.S vaccination. The TCR-sequenced set comprised about 30 samples: around 20 Ad26.COV2.S vaccine recipients, 5 placebo recipients and 8 SARS-CoV-2 convalescent individuals. Trial participants were randomized into five groups of five: low-dose or high-dose Ad26.COV2.S given once or twice, or placebo on both occasions. Blinding of investigators to trial group allocation was maintained during experiments and outcome assessment. Ad26.COV2.S was administered intramuscularly at a dose of 5x10^10 or 1x10^11 viral particles, either as one shot or as two shots given 56 days apart.

The immunoSEQ Assay was used to sequence TCRbeta CDR3 regions. After extraction, genomic DNA underwent amplification by bias-controlled multiplex PCR, followed by high-throughput sequencing. The authors' analysis ran thus. To quantify the absolute abundance of each unique TCRbeta CDR3 region, sequences were collapsed and filtered. T cell fraction was estimated by normalization of TCRbeta template counts to usable DNA, with usable DNA being measured through amplification of reference genes present in all nucleated cells. Repertoire TCRs were annotated as SARS-CoV-2-specific by exact matching of V gene, CDR3 amino acid sequence and J gene to a known reactive TCR set. The reference SARS-CoV-2 TCR set came from MIRA and was filtered for enrichment in COVID-19-positive ImmuneCODE repertoires, removing public or cross-reactive TCRs. Using the MIRA antigens, annotated TCRs were further analysed by specific ORF or by position within an ORF. Breadth was defined as the number of annotated unique rearrangements divided by the total number of unique productive rearrangements, and depth was defined as the summed frequency of the annotated unique rearrangements. Group comparisons of TCR breadth used two-sided Wilcoxon rank-sum tests. In its TCRdb copy, this immuneACCESS table keeps in-frame sequences only and misses some clones. Where compared with another copy, unresolved V genes explain less than half of these, and the others have no known cause. D and trimming were read from the DNA, whereas the V and J calls and clone size are those reported in that table. For this sample the table gives about 400,000 clones, of which about 88% were detected only once. The top ten hold around 1.8% of the sample.

This specimen's treatment or condition label, per the study, means: over 15 received Ad26.COV2.S at low or high dose, single or two shots; 5 received placebo; per-sample allocation not given. Repertoires of vaccine and placebo recipients were sequenced from samples taken on day 63 after the first injection. Between 29 July and 7 August 2020, Cohort 1b enrolled around 24 adults aged 18-55 years at one site in Boston, USA. Ad26.COV2.S was a replication-incompetent adenovirus type 26 vector expressing a prefusion-stabilized SARS-CoV-2 spike protein from the original Wuhan strain. Study-wide conclusions, independent of this receptor: Higher spike-specific TCR breadth was observed in Ad26.COV2.S recipients than in placebo recipients (P = 0.0014). The authors noted that total T cell responses may have been underestimated by the TCR breadth and depth analyses. After vaccination, substantial breadth of spike-specific CD8+ and CD4+ T cell responses was reported. Non-spike TCR breadth was comparable between vaccine and placebo recipients, consistent with the vaccine containing only spike. The study was not powered to compare responses between vaccine doses or regimens.

As for this clone: Its antigen is not yet known. Base qualities are not at hand, and no much larger clone is one base apart.

From a lookup of the germline V gene, CDR1 and CDR2 are SGHTA and FQGNSA. The CDR3 goes from the cysteine to the phenylalanine over 14 residues. The entry retains the CDR3 DNA only, 42 bases that are in frame from base 1. The V end loses 6 bases and the J end loses 4 bases, and a stretch of 15 bases separates them. The source of this sequence is a person aged 18-60 years who received the Ad26.COV2.S COVID-19 vaccine or a placebo. This material consisted of peripheral blood, taken in a trial of Ad26.COV2.S vaccine versus placebo. Rearrangement joined TRBV7-2 to TRBJ2-5; the D gene is not confidently resolved. The CDR3 protein is CASSRPPGVETQYF. The nucleotide sequence is given as TGTGCCAGCAGTCGCCCGCCTGGGGTAGAGACCCAGTACTTC.